The clone carrying this T cell receptor (beta chain) has only a few counts. Its antigen is not known. Germline V lookup: CDR1 SGHRS, CDR2 YFSETQ. This CDR3 region has 15 residues. With 2 bases removed from V and 1 base from J, the gap between germline ends came to 12 bases. This entry comes from a study of T cell repertoires in cytomegalovirus infection. Study-wide results and limits: Summed frequency of public TCR beta families distinguished CMV carriers with the relevant HLA.

Each CDR3 protein is one row after TCRdb ran MiXCR on the reads. The table includes roughly 730,000 distinct CDR3 sequences, around 30% detected once. The clonotype comes from a human donor in good health (CMV status not recorded). Some clones in this sample may be carry-over from other donors' samples. The chain recombines TRBV5-1 with TRBJ1-1, with D uncertain. The specimen comprised cultured PBMCs, sampled from culture after CMV antigen stimulation. This chain's CDR3 is CASSFIGTSNTEAFF. The CDR3 DNA reads TGCGCCAGCAGCTTCATTGGTACCTCGAACACTGAAGCTTTCTTT.